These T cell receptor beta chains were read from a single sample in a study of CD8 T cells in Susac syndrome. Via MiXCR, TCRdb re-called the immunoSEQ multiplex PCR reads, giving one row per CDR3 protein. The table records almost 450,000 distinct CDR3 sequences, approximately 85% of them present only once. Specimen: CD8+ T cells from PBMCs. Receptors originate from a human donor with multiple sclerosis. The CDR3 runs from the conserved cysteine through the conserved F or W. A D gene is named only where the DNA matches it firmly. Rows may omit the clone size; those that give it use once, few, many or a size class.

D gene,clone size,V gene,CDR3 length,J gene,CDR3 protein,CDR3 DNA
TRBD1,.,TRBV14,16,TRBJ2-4,CASSQRTGAAKNIQYF,TGTGCCAGCAGCCAGAGGACAGGGGCAGCCAAAAACATTCAGTACTTC
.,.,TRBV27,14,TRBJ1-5,CASSLTSGNQPQHF,TGTGCCAGCAGTTTAACTTCAGGCAATCAGCCCCAGCATTTT
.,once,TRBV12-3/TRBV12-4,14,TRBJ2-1,CASGRTDRVSRQFF,TGTGCCAGCGGACGCACGGACCGAGTTTCGCGGCAGTTCTTC
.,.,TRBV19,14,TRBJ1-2,CASSIVEGLDGYTF,TGTGCCAGTAGTATAGTCGAGGGGCTTGATGGCTACACCTTC
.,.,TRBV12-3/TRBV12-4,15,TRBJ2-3,CASSSSTESTDTQYF,TGTGCCAGCAGTTCATCGACAGAAAGCACAGATACGCAGTATTTT
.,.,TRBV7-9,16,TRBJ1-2,CASSLLGRVANYGYTF,TGTGCCAGCAGCCTCTTGGGCAGGGTAGCTAACTATGGCTACACCTTC
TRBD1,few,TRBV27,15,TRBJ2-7,CASSLEGQGLYEQYF,TGTGCCAGCAGTTTGGAGGGACAGGGACTCTACGAGCAGTACTTC
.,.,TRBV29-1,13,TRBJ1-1,CSGLTGMNTEAFF,TGCAGCGGGCTGACGGGGATGAACACTGAAGCTTTCTTT
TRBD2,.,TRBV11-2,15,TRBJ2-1,CASSPSAGESNEQFF,TGTGCCAGCAGCCCCTCTGCGGGAGAGAGCAATGAGCAGTTCTTC
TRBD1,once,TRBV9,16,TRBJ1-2,CASSTSGTGIYYGYTF,TGTGCCAGCAGCACATCCGGGACAGGAATATACTATGGCTACACCTTC
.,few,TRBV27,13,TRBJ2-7,CASSFGESYEQYF,TGTGCCAGCAGTTTTGGAGAGTCCTACGAGCAGTACTTC
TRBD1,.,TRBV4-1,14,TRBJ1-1,CASSPNDRAAEAFF,TGCGCCAGCAGCCCAAACGACAGGGCCGCTGAAGCTTTCTTT